Listed below are T cell receptor beta chains from one sample, sequenced in a study of PD-1 blockade in classical Hodgkin lymphoma. Data came from immunoSEQ multiplex PCR; TCRdb stores just in-frame clones and leaves some out. The sample carries roughly 12,000 clones, about 75% recorded once. The sequences come from peripheral blood mononuclear cells (PBMCs), collected at baseline. Receptors were obtained from a human donor with classical Hodgkin lymphoma. Each CDR3 is given without its conserved first and last residue. Each record gives: J gene, clone size, V gene, CDR3 protein. Some rows have no size entry. The others give once, few or many, or a class for an expanded clone.

TRBJ1-2 | . | TRBV27 | ASSTNRDDYGYT
TRBJ1-2 | . | TRBV5-5 | ASSSSGAGYGYT
TRBJ2-1 | once | TRBV7-9 | ASTPFMGGDEQF
TRBJ1-6 | once | TRBV9 | ASSVGEAGGSPLH
TRBJ1-3 | . | TRBV10-3 | AIMGESHSGNTIY
TRBJ1-1 | few | TRBV4-1 | ASSQEWNTEAF
TRBJ2-7 | few | TRBV28 | ASSRNYEQY
TRBJ2-3 | . | TRBV6-5 | ASSYGLGGAGDTQY
TRBJ2-3 | . | TRBV30 | ACAGGPPDTQY
TRBJ1-1 | . | TRBV30 | AWSAGEVVAF
TRBJ1-5 | . | TRBV7-2 | ASSLAVNQPQH
TRBJ2-1 | . | TRBV5-4 | ASSLQLSGFEQF
TRBJ1-1 | few | TRBV2 | ASSGTGGIDTEAF
TRBJ1-5 | . | TRBV6-6 | ASSYSGVRNQPQH
TRBJ1-3 | . | TRBV10-3 | AISESRNTIY
TRBJ2-3 | . | TRBV30 | AWSVGTGPTDTQY
TRBJ1-4 | . | TRBV29-1 | SVVAGESTNEKLF
TRBJ1-4 | . | TRBV28 | ASSFGFGGGNEKLF
TRBJ2-1 | . | TRBV28 | ASIERGGTAYNEQF
TRBJ2-5 | . | TRBV7-2 | ASSRRASGGAGRETQY
TRBJ2-7 | . | TRBV27 | ASSSGFGSYEQY
TRBJ1-1 | . | TRBV7-9 | ASSPGGEVAF
TRBJ2-3 | few | TRBV7-2 | ASSLSPDPTDTQY
TRBJ1-5 | . | TRBV28 | ASRPDRIGPQH
TRBJ1-4 | . | TRBV15 | ATSRGSGGGEKLF
TRBJ1-2 | . | TRBV11-2 | ASSSWDRANYGYT
TRBJ2-1 | . | TRBV18 | ASSEGLLGEEQF
TRBJ2-2 | . | TRBV7-2 | ASSHGRWNTGELF
TRBJ2-2 | . | TRBV6-5 | ASSYSLGTGELF
TRBJ2-1 | . | TRBV7-2 | ASSFVSSGGEEQF
TRBJ1-5 | . | TRBV19 | ASSIGGGGSNQPQH
TRBJ2-1 | . | TRBV5-1 | ASKGSSGSSYNEQF
TRBJ1-4 | . | TRBV2 | ASGTVTNEKLF
TRBJ2-2 | . | TRBV11-3 | ASSTRTGTNTGELF
TRBJ2-7 | . | TRBV5-1 | ASSQSPGVNSYEQY
TRBJ2-1 | . | TRBV7-2 | ASSEQGLAYNEQF
TRBJ2-6 | once | TRBV28 | ASSGMVFGANVLT
TRBJ2-5 | . | TRBV11-2 | ASSLDRHSETQY
TRBJ1-1 | . | TRBV5-1 | ASSLATTNTEAF
TRBJ1-6 | once | TRBV5-5 | ASSLRKGNSPLH
TRBJ1-1 | . | TRBV20-1 | SARGTKAF
TRBJ2-5 | . | TRBV2 | ASSSIRVPGPQETQY
TRBJ1-1 | . | TRBV18 | ASWPGGGPEAF
TRBJ1-1 | . | TRBV2 | ASKLIPGEKAF
TRBJ2-1 | . | TRBV7-3 | ASSIRTSSYNEQF
TRBJ2-2 | . | TRBV5-5 | ASLLRESGELF
TRBJ2-1 | . | TRBV13 | ASTPSGGVYNEQF
TRBJ1-1 | . | TRBV9 | ASSVASGTEAF
TRBJ1-1 | . | TRBV10-3 | AISEGQGEAF
TRBJ1-2 | few | TRBV28 | ATLDRDYGYT